This T cell receptor beta chain was identified during a study of T-cell memory formation after mild COVID-19. CDR3 length equals 15 residues. Germline trimming cut 1 base from V and 7 bases from J; bases unmatched to any gene: 9. Germline V gene data show CDR1 as MGHDK and CDR2 as SYGVNS. This clonotype was counted only a few times. TCRdb redid the calling of the 5' RACE reads with MiXCR, one entry per CDR3 protein. The sample records around 250,000 distinct CDR3 sequences, 15% to 17% being singletons. The chain is built from TRBV25-1 and TRBJ1-1, with TRBD1 identical over 7 bases. The TCR comes from an adult woman who had mild COVID-19 (a few samples of this study predate the infection). Cell type and time point are not known. Sequenced material: PBMCs or a T cell subset sorted from them (not recorded which). CDR3 sequence reads: CASSEWFRGTGEAFF. The CDR3 nucleotides are TGTGCCAGCAGTGAATGGTTCAGGGGGACGGGTGAAGCTTTCTTT. The whole variable domain, remainder taken from reference TRBV25-1 and TRBJ1-1, is EADIYQTPRYLVIGTGKKITLECSQTMGHDKMYWYQQDPGMELHLIHYSYGVNSTEKGDLSSESTVSRIRTEHFPLTLESARPSHTSQYLCASSEWFRGTGEAFFGQGTRLTVV.